Following are 13 T cell receptor beta chains from one sample sequenced in a study of control samples from healthy donors and cancer patients. Only in-frame clones appear in the TCRdb table, and some are missing; sequencing was by immunoSEQ multiplex PCR. The table includes over 80,000 clones, 91% detected once. The sequenced material came from blood. These receptors came from a man under 40 in good health.

V usage is TRBV24-1 and J usage is TRBJ2-2; possible D gene TRBD2, 6 bases. The CDR3 has 15 residues. Germline V gene data show CDR1 as KGHDR and CDR2 as SFDVKD. Trimming removed 4 bases from V and 5 bases from J, with 13 bases in between. CDR3 protein: CATSDLGAGTGELFF. The DNA of the CDR3 is TGTGCCACCAGTGACCTCGGGGCGGGGACCGGGGAGCTGTTTTTT.

This rearrangement joins TRBV6-1 to TRBJ2-7; no clear D. With 1 base removed from V and 3 bases from J, the gap between germline ends came to 7 bases. Germline V lookup: CDR1 MNHNS, CDR2 SASEGT. The CDR3 has 13 amino acids. CDR3 residues: CASSEVGSYEQYF. In nucleotides, the CDR3 is TGTGCCAGCAGTGAAGTGGGCAGCTACGAGCAGTACTTC.

The CDR3 nucleotides are TGTGCCAGTAGTCCAAGTAGCGGGGGAGAGACCCAGTACTTC. Translation gives CASSPSSGGETQYF. The chain uses TRBV19 and TRBJ2-5, with 9 bases identical to TRBD2. CDR1 LNHDA and CDR2 SQIVND come from the germline V gene (reference sequence). Trimming took 5 bases from V and 4 from J; bases not matched to a gene: 5. This CDR3 region has 14 residues.

This clone showed up just a few times. The genes are TRBV5-4 and TRBJ2-5; tentative D call: TRBD2 (5 bases). Trimming left V 5 bases short and J 0 bases short, with 11 bases between. Germline assignment: CDR1 SGHNT and CDR2 YYREEE (reference sequence). The CDR3 has 14 amino acids. CDR3 sequence reads: CASRDEGYQETQYF. CDR3 nucleotide sequence: TGTGCCAGCAGAGATGAGGGTTACCAAGAGACCCAGTACTTC. The variable domain in full, completed from reference TRBV5-4 and TRBJ2-5, reads ETGVTQSPTHLIKTRGQQVTLRCSSQSGHNTVSWYQQALGQGPQFIFQYYREEENGRGNFPPRFSGLQFPNYSSELNVNALELDDSALYLCASRDEGYQETQYFGPGTRLLVL.

J is TRBJ2-7 and V is TRBV9; 10 nucleotides line up with TRBD2. The junction had 7 bases not matched to a gene; V was cut back by 0 bases and J by 1 base. The CDR3 has 17 residues. CDR1 is SGDLS, CDR2 YYNGEE, per germline. In DNA form, the CDR3 reads TGTGCCAGCAGCGTAGCCCCCCTTAGCGGGGGGTCCTACGAGCAGTACTTC. Translation: CASSVAPLSGGSYEQYF.

The rearrangement uses TRBV3-1 (or the pseudogene TRBV3-2) and TRBJ1-1; D gene unclear. Germline assignment: CDR1 LGHDT and CDR2 YNNKEL (reference sequence). The V end lost 1 base, the J end lost 2 bases, and 14 bases lay between the germline ends. This CDR3 comprises 16 residues. The CDR3 sequence: CASSQVLSLPNTEAFF. The CDR3 nucleotides are TGTGCCAGCAGCCAAGTGCTGAGCTTGCCAAACACTGAAGCTTTCTTT.

The chain has TRBV6-5 and TRBJ1-5, with D uncertain. The CDR3 has 13 amino acids. V dropped 4 bases and J dropped 7 bases, with 11 bases sitting between them. Per the germline V gene, CDR1 is MNHEY and CDR2 is SVGAGI. The DNA for the CDR3 is TGTGCCAGCAGTTCCGCGGTGAAGCAGCCCCAGCATTTT. Protein sequence: CASSSAVKQPQHF.

This chain joins TRBV10-3 and TRBJ1-4; D is uncertain. Germline CDR1 is ENHRY and CDR2 is SYGVKD. This CDR3 contains 12 residues. Deletions cut 0 bases from V and 8 bases from J, with 4 bases between. The CDR3 DNA reads TGTGCCATCAGTGAGTCGAACGAAAAACTGTTTTTT. Protein: CAISESNEKLFF.

This chain uses TRBV28 with TRBJ2-7, with D perhaps matching TRBD2 (6 bases). V lost 5 bases to trimming and J lost 3 bases, with 17 bases between them. The germline gives CDR1 MDHEN, CDR2 SYDVKM. This CDR3 comprises 15 residues. CDR3 loop: CASSPPQGGGYEQYF. CDR3 bases: TGTGCCAGCAGTCCCCCGCAGGGAGGCGGCTACGAGCAGTACTTC.

This clone was counted a few times. The V and J genes are TRBV11-2 and TRBJ2-1, with 9 positions matching TRBD2. This CDR3 is built from 17 residues. The trim removed 4 bases at V and 2 bases at J, leaving 9 bases unmatched. From germline, CDR1 is SGHAT and CDR2 FQNNGV. The CDR3 reads CASSSGPGLAPYNEQFF. In DNA, the CDR3 is TGTGCCAGCAGCTCGGGCCCAGGACTAGCGCCCTACAATGAGCAGTTCTTC.

V usage is TRBV18 and J usage is TRBJ2-7; 8 nucleotides agree with TRBD1. The CDR3 spans 14 residues. Germline CDR1 KGHSH, CDR2 LQKENI. J was trimmed by 0 bases and V by 8 bases; bases with no gene match: 6. The CDR3 sequence is CASLMTGDSYEQYF. For the CDR3, the DNA is TGTGCCAGCCTAATGACAGGGGACTCCTACGAGCAGTACTTC.

The chain recombines TRBV7-3 with TRBJ2-3, with 14 bases matching TRBD2. V lost 5 bases, J lost 5 bases, and 18 bases stayed unmatched. The CDR3 spans 20 residues. CDR1 is SGHTA and CDR2 is FQGTGA in the germline V gene. DNA for the CDR3: TGTGCCAGCAGCCCCTACCTTAGCCCGACTAGCGGGAGGGCAGTAGATACGCAGTATTTT. This sequence encodes CASSPYLSPTSGRAVDTQYF.

The chain links TRBV7-2 to TRBJ2-5; D not certain. Germline loops: CDR1 SGHTA, CDR2 FQGNSA. CDR3 length: 15 amino acids. Trimming removed 0 bases at V and 5 bases at J, with 13 bases between. The CDR3 DNA reads as TGTGCCAGCAGCTTAGCGCGTGGGGTCGTGGAGACCCAGTACTTC. Translation: CASSLARGVVETQYF.